The 25 T cell receptor beta chains below all came from one sample that was sequenced in a study of T cell repertoires in cytomegalovirus infection. TCRdb analysed the reads with MiXCR anew, one entry per CDR3 protein. The table records about 270,000 distinct CDR3 sequences, 20% to 25% of them present only once. Which antigens these TCRs recognize remains unknown. The sequences come from cultured PBMCs, collected from culture after CMV antigen stimulation. The receptors here all came from a human donor in good health (CMV status not recorded). Some clones in this sample may be carry-over from other donors' samples.

The DNA for the CDR3 is TGTGCCAGCAGTTACGGGCAGGACAAGAGGAGGGAAAAACTGTTTTTT. It translates to CASSYGQDKRREKLFF. This chain uses TRBV6-5 with TRBJ1-4, with D possibly TRBD1 on 5 matching bases. Germline-derived CDR1 and CDR2 are MNHEY and SVGAGI. Trimming removed 2 bases from V and 8 bases from J, with 18 bases in between. This CDR3 has 16 amino acids.

This clonotype was seen repeatedly, ten times or more. V is TRBV7-2 and J is TRBJ2-6; no clear D gene. The CDR3 totals 13 residues. Germline CDR1 and CDR2: SGHTA and FQGNSA. Trimming shortened V by 3 bases and J by 4 bases, and 4 bases separated the two germline ends. The CDR3 protein is CASSFFGANVLTF. The CDR3 nucleotides read TGTGCCAGCAGCTTTTTCGGGGCCAACGTCCTGACTTTC. The complete variable domain, with remaining parts taken from reference TRBV7-2 and TRBJ2-6, reads GAGVSQSPSNKVTEKGKDVELRCDPISGHTALYWYRQSLGQGLEFLIYFQGNSAPDKSGLPSDRFSAERTGGSVSTLTIQRTQQEDSAVYLCASSFFGANVLTFGAGSRLTVL.

V and J are TRBV6-2 or TRBV6-3 and TRBJ2-7; TRBD1 might be the D (6 bases). The CDR3 is 16 amino acids. V was shortened by 0 bases and J by 4 bases, with 16 bases between the two germline ends. The germline gives CDR1 MNHEY, CDR2 SVGEGT. The CDR3 DNA is TGTGCCAGCAGTTACTCTAGGGGACAAGAAGGTTACGAGCAGTACGTC. Amino acid sequence: CASSYSRGQEGYEQYV.

There are a few counts of this clonotype. The chain uses TRBV11-2 and TRBJ2-1; TRBD2 matches at 9 bases. Losses at the gene ends were 4 bases for V and 1 base for J; bases not matched to a gene: 11. Germline V CDR1 and CDR2: SGHAT, FQNNGV. This CDR3 has 18 residues. The CDR3 coding sequence is TGTGCCAGCAGCTACCGCGGCCAAGCGGGAGGATCCTACAATGAGCAGTTCTTC. It specifies CASSYRGQAGGSYNEQFF. The full variable domain, in which reference TRBV11-2 and TRBJ2-1 provide the parts outside the CDR3, is EAGVAQSPRYKIIEKRQSVAFWCNPISGHATLYWYQQILGQGPKLLIQFQNNGVVDDSQLPKDRFSAERLKGVDSTLKIQPAKLEDSAVYLCASSYRGQAGGSYNEQFFGPGTRLTVL.

V and J are TRBV4-3 and TRBJ2-1; D unresolved. Trimming took 0 bases from V and 7 from J, leaving 10 bases between them. This CDR3 has 14 residues. Germline V gene sequence: CDR1 LGHNA, CDR2 YSLEER. CDR3 amino acids: CASSQDWLGNEQFF. For the CDR3, the DNA is TGCGCCAGCAGCCAAGATTGGTTGGGTAATGAGCAGTTCTTC.

J is TRBJ2-3 and V is TRBV20-1, with 11 bases lining up with TRBD2. V trimming: 6 bases; J trimming: 6 bases; junction bases outside the gene matches: 11. The CDR3 runs to 15 residues. In germline, CDR1 is DFQATT, CDR2 SNEGSKA (reference sequence). The CDR3 nucleotides are TGCAGTGCCCCCGGGACTAGCGGTTCATCCGATACGCAGTATTTT. This sequence encodes CSAPGTSGSSDTQYF.

The chain uses TRBV7-3 and TRBJ2-3, with a tentative D call TRBD2 (5 bases). CDR3 length equals 16 residues. With 3 bases removed from V and 10 bases from J, the gap between germline ends came to 23 bases. Germline CDR1 SGHTA, CDR2 FQGTGA. CDR3 protein: CASSFAGSGGSSPQYF. For the CDR3, the DNA is TGTGCCAGCAGCTTCGCGGGCTCCGGAGGATCCAGTCCGCAGTATTTT.

This clonotype was seen only a few times. V is TRBV6-1 and J is TRBJ2-2, with TRBD1 matching over 7 bases. With V trimmed by 5 bases and J by 1 base, 7 bases remained unmatched. Germline V gene data show CDR1 as MNHNS and CDR2 as SASEGT. The CDR3 has 16 amino acids. CDR3 sequence (DNA): TGTGCCAGCAGTCAATGGACAGGAATGAACACCGGGGAGCTGTTTTTT. Protein: CASSQWTGMNTGELFF.

This clonotype was observed many times. V and J are TRBV11-2 and TRBJ2-1, with 7 positions matching TRBD2. The trim removed 1 base at V and 3 bases at J, leaving 3 bases unmatched. This CDR3 is 15 amino acids long. Germline V lookup: CDR1 SGHAT, CDR2 FQNNGV. This CDR3 reads CASSLALADYNEQFF. DNA of the CDR3: TGTGCCAGCAGCTTAGCTCTAGCGGACTACAATGAGCAGTTCTTC. Full variable domain (remainder filled in from reference TRBV11-2 and TRBJ2-1): EAGVAQSPRYKIIEKRQSVAFWCNPISGHATLYWYQQILGQGPKLLIQFQNNGVVDDSQLPKDRFSAERLKGVDSTLKIQPAKLEDSAVYLCASSLALADYNEQFFGPGTRLTVL.

The genes are TRBV5-1 and TRBJ2-2; 8 positions agree with TRBD2. J lost 4 bases, V lost 6 bases, and 8 bases had no gene match. This CDR3 is built from 15 residues. Germline V lookup: CDR1 SGHRS, CDR2 YFSETQ. CDR3 DNA sequence: TGCGCCAGCAAAAAAGGGCTAGCGGGCACCGGGGAGCTGTTTTTT. Protein sequence: CASKKGLAGTGELFF.

The V and J genes are TRBV6-6 and TRBJ1-5; TRBD1 matches at 8 bases. The germline V gene has CDR1 MNHNY and CDR2 SVGAGI (reference sequence). CDR3 length: 15 amino acids. J gave up 1 base and V 6 bases, and 5 bases lay outside the gene matches. CDR3 sequence reads: CASSWDRPSNQPQHF. The DNA of the CDR3 is TGTGCCAGCAGCTGGGACAGGCCAAGCAATCAGCCCCAGCATTTT.

This clonotype appeared once. The chain combines TRBV4-1 with TRBJ1-5; 7 nucleotides align to TRBD1. The CDR3 contains 15 residues. After removal of 2 bases from V and 4 bases from J, the junction contained 5 bases not matched to a gene. Germline assignment: CDR1 MGHRA and CDR2 YSYEKL. CDR3 in amino acids: CASSQPGQKNQPQHF. The CDR3 DNA reads as TGCGCCAGCAGCCAACCGGGACAGAAGAATCAGCCCCAGCATTTT.

Only a few counts were recorded for this clonotype. The V gene is TRBV12-3 or TRBV12-4, the J gene TRBJ2-3; no clear D gene. The CDR3 loop spans 12 amino acids. V dropped 8 bases and J dropped 0 bases, with 6 bases sitting between them. CDR3 DNA sequence: TGTGCCAGCGGCGGTAGCACAGATACGCAGTATTTT. This codes for CASGGSTDTQYF.

The chain recombines TRBV29-1 with TRBJ1-1; D perhaps matches TRBD1 (6 bases). The germline V gene has CDR1 SQVTM and CDR2 ANQGSEA. CDR3 length: 14 residues. With 7 bases removed from V and 2 bases from J, the gap between germline ends came to 17 bases. CDR3 sequence reads: CSGGQRRVNTEAFF. The CDR3 DNA is TGCAGCGGCGGACAGCGAAGGGTTAACACTGAAGCTTTCTTT.

This clonotype has a single count. The chain is built from TRBV27 and TRBJ2-1; 11 positions agree with TRBD2. Trimming took 2 bases from V and 6 from J; bases not matched to a gene: 3. The length of the CDR3 is 15 residues. Germline V gene lookup returns CDR1 MNHEY and CDR2 SMNVEV (reference sequence). CDR3 DNA sequence: TGTGCCAGCAGTTTAGCACTAGCGGGGGTCAATGAGCAGTTCTTC. Translated, it gives CASSLALAGVNEQFF.

This chain joins TRBV5-1 and TRBJ1-1; no firm D call. The germline gives CDR1 SGHRS, CDR2 YFSETQ. Trimming removed 0 bases at V and 3 bases at J, with 15 bases between. The length of the CDR3 is 16 residues. CDR3 bases: TGCGCCAGCAGCTTGGAGAATGGGGTATGGGACACTGAAGCTTTCTTT. It encodes CASSLENGVWDTEAFF.

The chain combines TRBV6-2 or TRBV6-3 with TRBJ2-7; 9 nucleotides match TRBD1. J gave up 4 bases and V 8 bases, and 3 bases lay outside the gene matches. The CDR3 covers 12 residues. Germline-derived CDR1 and CDR2 are MNHEY and SVGEGT. In DNA, the CDR3 is TGTGCCAGCGCGGGACAGGGTTACGAGCAGTACTTC. Translation gives CASAGQGYEQYF.

V usage is TRBV20-1 and J usage is TRBJ2-7; D unclear. Germline-derived CDR1 and CDR2 are DFQATT and SNEGSKA (reference sequence). CDR3 length equals 14 residues. V was trimmed by 5 bases and J by 2 bases, leaving 16 bases between them. As DNA, the CDR3 is TGCAGTGCTTCAGAACCGGGCCCTCCCTACGAGCAGTACTTC. It is translated as CSASEPGPPYEQYF.

This clonotype was observed a handful of times. The chain uses TRBV12-3 or TRBV12-4 and TRBJ1-5; 8 nucleotides line up with TRBD1. After removal of 6 bases from V and 3 bases from J, the junction contained 13 bases not matched to a gene. CDR3 length: 17 amino acids. In DNA, the CDR3 is TGTGCCAGCAGCCCAAGACAGGGGAGGGCATTCAATCAGCCCCAGCATTTT. It codes for CASSPRQGRAFNQPQHF.

The chain combines TRBV19 with TRBJ1-1; D not certain. The CDR3 spans 11 residues. V lost 1 base and J 10 bases, leaving 7 bases between the germline ends. Germline V gene lookup returns CDR1 LNHDA and CDR2 SQIVND (reference sequence). The CDR3 here is CASSIGVGAFF. The CDR3, as DNA: TGTGCCAGTAGTATAGGAGTCGGAGCTTTCTTT. The variable domain in full, with the rest retrieved from reference TRBV19 and TRBJ1-1, is DGGITQSPKYLFRKEGQNVTLSCEQNLNHDAMYWYRQDPGQGLRLIYYSQIVNDFQKGDIAEGYSVSREKKESFPLTVTSAQKNPTAFYLCASSIGVGAFFGQGTRLTVV.

The V and J genes are TRBV5-6 and TRBJ2-7, with TRBD1 identical over 10 bases. Germline lookup yields CDR1 SGHDT and CDR2 YYEEEE. J lost 1 base, V lost 3 bases, and 7 bases had no gene match. The CDR3 runs to 16 residues. The CDR3 DNA follows: TGTGCCAGCAGCTCCGGGACAGGGGACTGGTCCTACGAGCAGTACTTC. Translated, it gives CASSSGTGDWSYEQYF.

V gene TRBV11-3 combines with J gene TRBJ1-2, with D possibly being TRBD1 (5 bases). Germline CDR1 reads SGHNT; CDR2 reads YENEEA. The V and J ends lost 1 base and 5 bases respectively, with 14 bases between them. CDR3 length: 15 amino acids. The CDR3 nucleotides are TGTGCCAGCAGCTTAGTAAGGGGATCGCGATATGGCTACACCTTC. It yields the protein CASSLVRGSRYGYTF.

Comment on this clonotype: This may be a read error: a much more frequent sequence differs by one nucleotide. CDR3 region: CASSLALGAQGETQYF. The DNA for the CDR3 is TGTGCCAGCAGCTTAGCGCTGGGGGCGCAAGGAGAGACCCAGTACTTC. V and J are TRBV7-8 and TRBJ2-5, with D possibly TRBD1 on 6 matching bases. The CDR3 runs to 16 residues. V was shortened by 0 bases and J by 4 bases, with 15 bases between the two germline ends. From germline, CDR1 is SGHVS and CDR2 FQNEAQ.

The chain uses TRBV15 and TRBJ2-7; the D gene is possibly TRBD1 (5 bases). CDR3 length: 14 amino acids. The ends were cut back, 0 bases at V and 5 bases at J, with 11 bases in the middle. Germline assignment: CDR1 LNHNV and CDR2 YYDKDF (reference sequence). CDR3: CATSRDLGADEQYF. The CDR3 coding sequence is TGTGCCACCAGCAGAGATTTAGGGGCGGACGAGCAGTACTTC.

The chain is built from TRBV4-1 and TRBJ1-1; perhaps TRBD1 as D (5 bases). Germline values: CDR1 MGHRA, CDR2 YSYEKL. Trimming shortened V by 1 base and J by 3 bases, and 6 bases separated the two germline ends. This CDR3 has 13 residues. In DNA, the CDR3 is TGCGCCAGCAGCCAAGCGGGGGACACTGAAGCTTTCTTT. Amino acids: CASSQAGDTEAFF.